This T cell receptor beta chain was observed in a study of human T cells and chemical hapten exposure. Study-wide background: Among samples, TCR yields varied mainly because of small differences in pooled library volume.

Separate cDNA molecules received unique molecular identifiers, which the library attached to them. Source study methods: Per-sample TCR counts ranged from roughly 20,000 to 700,000, median about 98,000. TCRdb re-called the 5' RACE reads through MiXCR, storing one row per CDR3 protein. The V and J calls and clone size are TCRdb's, not the authors'. The sample records tens of thousands of distinct CDR3 sequences, approximately 16% being singletons. This clonotype was detected only a few times. Antigen unknown. Overall study results and limits: Sensitization with DPC brought no change to TCRs above 1 in 1000 in frequency.

CDR3 length equals 14 residues. The germline gives CDR1 SQVTM, CDR2 ANQGSEA. V was clipped by 7 bases and J by 4 bases, with 18 bases between them. Unseparated into fractions, whole blood served as the source from which total RNA was extracted. The receptor's source is a female donor in good health. The chain carries TRBV29-1 and TRBJ2-3; tentative D call: TRBD1 (6 bases). The CDR3 DNA is TGCAGCGCCCGGGACATAGACCGCCCAGATACGCAGTATTTT. Translating it yields CSARDIDRPDTQYF.